This T cell receptor (beta chain) was documented in a study of T cell responses to AZD1222 COVID-19 vaccine. On the study more broadly: Second-dose timings of about 4 or about 12 weeks were pooled. Study-level findings and limits: Repertoire sampling was restricted to post-peak T cell response timepoints.

Of note for this clone: No antigen is known for it.

Clones were read by immunoSEQ multiplex PCR, and TCRdb kept only the in-frame ones, dropping some. Altogether nearly 110,000 clones are present, roughly nine tenths being singletons, with the ten largest covering 5.1%. Germline V gene data show CDR1 as SGHTA and CDR2 as FQGTGA. The CDR3 loop spans 13 amino acids. V was trimmed by 3 bases and J by 2 bases, leaving 7 bases between them. The chain couples TRBV7-3 to TRBJ1-1, with no clear D. The specimen comprised peripheral blood, sampled on day 0 of AZD1222 vaccination. This clonotype was sampled from an adult in good health. Here the CDR3 reads CASSFNRNTEAFF. Written as DNA, the CDR3 is TGTGCCAGCAGCTTTAACCGAAACACTGAAGCTTTCTTT.